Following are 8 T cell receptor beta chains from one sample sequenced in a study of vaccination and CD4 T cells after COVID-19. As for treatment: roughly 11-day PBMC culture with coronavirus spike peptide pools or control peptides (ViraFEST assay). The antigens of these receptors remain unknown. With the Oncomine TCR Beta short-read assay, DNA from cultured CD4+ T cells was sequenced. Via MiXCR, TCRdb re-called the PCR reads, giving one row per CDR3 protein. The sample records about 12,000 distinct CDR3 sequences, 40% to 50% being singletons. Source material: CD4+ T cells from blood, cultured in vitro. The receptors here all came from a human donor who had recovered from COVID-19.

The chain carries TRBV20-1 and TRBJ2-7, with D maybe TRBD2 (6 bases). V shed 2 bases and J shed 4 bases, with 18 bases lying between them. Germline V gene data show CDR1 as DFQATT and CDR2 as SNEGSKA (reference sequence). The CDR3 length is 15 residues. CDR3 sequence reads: CSARIPEGREYEQYF. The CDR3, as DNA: TGCAGTGCTAGAATCCCGGAGGGCAGGGAATACGAGCAGTACTTC.

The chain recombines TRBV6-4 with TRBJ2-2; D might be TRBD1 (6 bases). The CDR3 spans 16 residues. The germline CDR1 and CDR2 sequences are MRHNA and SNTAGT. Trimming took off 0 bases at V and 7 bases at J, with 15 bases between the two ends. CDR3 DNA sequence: TGTGCCAGCAGTGACTCGTCAGGGGACGATAACGGGGAGCTGTTTTTT. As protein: CASSDSSGDDNGELFF.

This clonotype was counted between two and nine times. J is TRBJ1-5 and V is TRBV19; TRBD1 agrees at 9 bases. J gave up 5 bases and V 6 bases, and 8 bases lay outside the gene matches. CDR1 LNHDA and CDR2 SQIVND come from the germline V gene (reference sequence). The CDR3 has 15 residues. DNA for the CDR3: TGTGCCAGTAGGGGGGGCCGGACAGGGGATCAGCCCCAGCATTTT. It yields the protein CASRGGRTGDQPQHF.

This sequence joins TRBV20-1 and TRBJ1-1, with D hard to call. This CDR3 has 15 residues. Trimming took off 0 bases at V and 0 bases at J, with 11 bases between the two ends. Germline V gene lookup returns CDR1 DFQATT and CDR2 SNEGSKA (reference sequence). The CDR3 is CSARDTGSMNTEAFF. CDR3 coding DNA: TGCAGTGCTAGAGATACCGGGTCCATGAACACTGAAGCTTTCTTT.

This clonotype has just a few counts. The CDR3 DNA reads TGTGCCAGCAGCCCTGTCACAGGGGGGACAGCTAACTATGGCTACACCTTC. It translates to CASSPVTGGTANYGYTF. The gene calls are TRBV7-9 and TRBJ1-2; 8 bases map to TRBD1. CDR1 SEHNR and CDR2 FQNEAQ come from the germline V gene (reference sequence). Trimming cost V 5 bases and J 0 bases; bases outside gene matches: 11. CDR3 length: 17 amino acids.

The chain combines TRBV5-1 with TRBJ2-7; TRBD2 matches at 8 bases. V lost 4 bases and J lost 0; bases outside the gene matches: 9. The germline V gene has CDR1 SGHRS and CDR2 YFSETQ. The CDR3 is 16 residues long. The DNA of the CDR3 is TGCGCCAGCAGCGCCCCCGGGCGGGAGGTCTCCTACGAGCAGTACTTC. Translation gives CASSAPGREVSYEQYF.

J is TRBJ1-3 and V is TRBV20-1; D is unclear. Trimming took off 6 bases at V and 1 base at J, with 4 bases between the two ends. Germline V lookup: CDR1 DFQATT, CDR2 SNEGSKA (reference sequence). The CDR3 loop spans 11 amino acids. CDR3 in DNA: TGCAGTGCCGGGTCTGGAAACACCATATATTTT. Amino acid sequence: CSAGSGNTIYF.

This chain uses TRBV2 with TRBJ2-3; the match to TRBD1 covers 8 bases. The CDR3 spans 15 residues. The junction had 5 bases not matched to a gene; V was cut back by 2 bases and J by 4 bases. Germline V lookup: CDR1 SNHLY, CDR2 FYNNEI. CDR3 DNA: TGTGCCAGCAGTGAAAACAGGGGGTTAGCAGATACGCAGTATTTT. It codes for CASSENRGLADTQYF.